This T cell receptor (beta chain) was observed in a study of neurological immune-mediated disorders. Study-wide findings and caveats: HTLV-1-associated myelopathy had the most TCR clonal expansion, while multiple sclerosis had the least, a level that fell below healthy controls.

With 10-nucleotide random UMIs included, cDNA was synthesized by 5'RACE. TCRdb reprocessed the 5' RACE reads via MiXCR and lists one record per CDR3 protein. The sample gives some 37,000 distinct CDR3 sequences, more than 4.5% of which show up once; 8.5% to 10% is in the top ten. Deletions cut 1 base from V and 5 bases from J, with 11 bases between. Germline V gene sequence: CDR1 SGHTA, CDR2 FQGNSA. The CDR3 length is 14 residues. The T cells used for sorted libraries numbered 950,000 to 1,000,000, either CD4+ or CD8+. This clonotype was observed many times. No antigen is known for it. This receptor was identified in a man between 18 and 29 years old in good health. Sequenced input: CD4+ T cells from blood. The chain couples TRBV7-2 to TRBJ1-1; maybe TRBD1 (5 bases). The CDR3 coding sequence is TGTGCCAGCAGCTTAGATCAGGGCAGTACTGAAGCTTTCTTT. It yields the protein CASSLDQGSTEAFF.